This TCR beta chain was obtained from a study of blood T cell repertoires in COVID-19. The wider study: There were acute and convalescent COVID-19 samples, and they came from the United States, Italy and Spain. T cells, B-cell-depleted T cells, or PBMCs supplied cDNA or gDNA.

Original processing notes: Amplification of reference gene primers was used by the study to estimate nucleated cell counts. Some clones are missing from TCRdb's copy, which holds only in-frame ones; the method was immunoSEQ multiplex PCR. V and J calls and clone size are copied from that table; D and trimming were computed from the DNA. The sample has some 55,000 clones, roughly 77% seen once. Sequenced material: peripheral blood. This TCR was recovered from a man aged 65 to 79 with active or convalescent COVID-19.

The chain's CDR3 is CASSPKRGRSGNTIYF. The CDR3 nucleotides are TGCGCCAGCAGTCCGAAGAGAGGCCGCTCTGGAAACACCATATATTTT. The rearrangement uses TRBV10-2 and TRBJ1-3; D ambiguous. This CDR3 has 16 residues. The V gene's germline CDR1 is WSHSY and CDR2 SAAADI. Trimming took off 5 bases at V and 0 bases at J, with 14 bases between the two ends.